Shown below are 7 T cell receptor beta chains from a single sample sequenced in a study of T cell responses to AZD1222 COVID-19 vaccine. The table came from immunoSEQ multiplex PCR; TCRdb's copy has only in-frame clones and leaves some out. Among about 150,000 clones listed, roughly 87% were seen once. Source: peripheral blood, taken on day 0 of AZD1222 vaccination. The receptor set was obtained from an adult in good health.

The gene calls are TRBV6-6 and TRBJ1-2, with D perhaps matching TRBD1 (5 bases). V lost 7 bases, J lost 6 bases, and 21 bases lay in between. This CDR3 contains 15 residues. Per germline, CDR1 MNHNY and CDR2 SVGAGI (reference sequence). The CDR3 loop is CASIGALGDGDGYTF. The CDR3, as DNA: TGTGCCAGCATTGGGGCTTTGGGGGACGGCGATGGCTACACCTTC.

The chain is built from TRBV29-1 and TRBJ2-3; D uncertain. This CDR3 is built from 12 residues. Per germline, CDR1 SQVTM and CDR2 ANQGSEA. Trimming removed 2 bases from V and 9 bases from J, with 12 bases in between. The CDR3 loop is CSVEYGIGTQYF. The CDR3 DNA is TGCAGCGTTGAATACGGTATAGGAACGCAGTATTTT.

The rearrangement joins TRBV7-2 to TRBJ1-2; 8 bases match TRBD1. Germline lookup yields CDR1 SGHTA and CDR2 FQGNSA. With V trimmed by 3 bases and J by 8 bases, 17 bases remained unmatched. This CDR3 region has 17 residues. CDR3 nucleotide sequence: TGTGCCAGCAGCTTTTCCGGGACAGGTTACCTTACGAAGGGCTACACCTTC. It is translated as CASSFSGTGYLTKGYTF.

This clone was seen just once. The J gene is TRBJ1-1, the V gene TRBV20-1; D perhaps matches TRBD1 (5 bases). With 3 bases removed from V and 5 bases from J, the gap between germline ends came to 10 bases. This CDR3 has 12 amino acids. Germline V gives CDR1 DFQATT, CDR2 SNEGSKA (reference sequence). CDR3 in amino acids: CSASQWGTEAFF. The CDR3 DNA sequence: TGCAGTGCTAGTCAGTGGGGGACTGAAGCTTTCTTT.

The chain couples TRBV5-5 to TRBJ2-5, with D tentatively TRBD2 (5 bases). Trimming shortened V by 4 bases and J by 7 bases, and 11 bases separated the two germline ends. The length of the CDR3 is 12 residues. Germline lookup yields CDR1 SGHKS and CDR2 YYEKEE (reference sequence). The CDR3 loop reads CASSPEGGTQYF. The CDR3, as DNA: TGTGCCAGCAGCCCCGAGGGCGGGACCCAGTACTTC.

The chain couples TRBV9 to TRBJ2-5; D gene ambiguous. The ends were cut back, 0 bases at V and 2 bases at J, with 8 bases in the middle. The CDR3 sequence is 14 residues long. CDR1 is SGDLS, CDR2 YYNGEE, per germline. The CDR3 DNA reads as TGTGCCAGCAGCGTAGCAGGATTGCAAGAGACCCAGTACTTC. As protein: CASSVAGLQETQYF.

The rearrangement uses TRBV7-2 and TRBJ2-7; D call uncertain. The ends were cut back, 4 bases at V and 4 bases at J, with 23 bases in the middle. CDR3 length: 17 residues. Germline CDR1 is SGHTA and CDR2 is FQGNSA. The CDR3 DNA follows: TGTGCCAGCAGCTCTAGGCCGGTGACTGCCATAGGTTACGAGCAGTACTTC. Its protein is CASSSRPVTAIGYEQYF.